This T cell receptor (beta chain) derives from a study of blood T cell repertoires in COVID-19. The V and J ends lost 3 bases and 0 bases, in that order; junction bases with no gene match: 11. The CDR3 runs 18 residues. The germline V gene encodes CDR1 KGHSH and CDR2 LQKENI. How the authors handled the data: Reference gene primers were amplified, and this amplification served to estimate nucleated cell counts. Assay used: immunoSEQ multiplex PCR; TCRdb lists only in-frame clones, some missing. V, J and clone size derive from that table, while D and trimming were established from the DNA sequence. The sample has roughly 43,000 clones, 80% to 90% seen once.

This clonotype was sampled from an older man with active COVID-19. The chain is built from TRBV18 and TRBJ2-1; 7 nucleotides align to TRBD2. Sequenced input: peripheral blood. CDR3: CASSPVGPGRSSYNEQFF. The CDR3 DNA sequence: TGTGCCAGCTCACCTGTCGGTCCCGGGAGGAGCTCCTACAATGAGCAGTTCTTC. Using reference TRBV18 and TRBJ2-1 for the parts outside the CDR3, the full variable domain is NAGVMQNPRHLVRRRGQEARLRCSPMKGHSHVYWYRQLPEEGLKFMVYLQKENIIDESGMPKERFSAEFPKEGPSILRIQQVVRGDSAAYFCASSPVGPGRSSYNEQFFGPGTRLTVL.